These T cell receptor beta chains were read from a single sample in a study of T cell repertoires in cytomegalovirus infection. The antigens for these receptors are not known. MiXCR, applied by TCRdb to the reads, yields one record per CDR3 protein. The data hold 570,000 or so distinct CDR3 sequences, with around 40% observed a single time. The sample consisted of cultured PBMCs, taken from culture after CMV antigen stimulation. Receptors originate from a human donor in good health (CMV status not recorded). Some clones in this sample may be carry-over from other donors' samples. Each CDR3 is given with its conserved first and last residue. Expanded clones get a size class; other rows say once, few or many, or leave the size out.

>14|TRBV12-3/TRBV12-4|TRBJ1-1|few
CATHGGGPNTEAFF
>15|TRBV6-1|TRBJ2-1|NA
CASSPRGESYNEQFF
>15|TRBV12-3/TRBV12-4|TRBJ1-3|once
CASRVTALSGNTIYF
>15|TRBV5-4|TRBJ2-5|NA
CASSRAGGSWETQYF
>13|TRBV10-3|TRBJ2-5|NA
CAIKETGKETQYF
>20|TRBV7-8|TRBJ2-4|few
CASSLPLAGVGGVAKNIQYF
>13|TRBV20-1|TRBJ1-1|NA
CSARPGPGTEAFF
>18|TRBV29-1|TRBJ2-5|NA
CSVVSLAGVGMLQETQYF
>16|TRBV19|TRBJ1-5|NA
CASSTVQGGPDQPQHF
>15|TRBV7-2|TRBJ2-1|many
CASSLEVGRASEQFF
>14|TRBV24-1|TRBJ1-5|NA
CATSGLDSNQPQHF
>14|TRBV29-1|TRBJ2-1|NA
CSVKTSGGYNEQFF
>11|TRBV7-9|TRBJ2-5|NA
CASTVFETQYF
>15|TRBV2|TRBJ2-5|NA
CASSEGTSRSVAQYF
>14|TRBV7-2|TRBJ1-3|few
CASSFGGQGNTIYF
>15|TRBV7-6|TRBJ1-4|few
CASSPRSGINEKLFF
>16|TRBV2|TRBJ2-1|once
CASSERWQPSYNEQFF
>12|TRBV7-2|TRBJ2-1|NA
CASSRGLANPFF
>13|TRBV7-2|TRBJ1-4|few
CASSAGTNEKLFF
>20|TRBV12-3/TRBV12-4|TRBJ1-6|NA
CASSLMAGHLRSSYNSPLHF
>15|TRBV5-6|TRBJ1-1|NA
CASSSETGFGTEAFF
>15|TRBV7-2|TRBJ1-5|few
CASSLGRVWNQPQHF
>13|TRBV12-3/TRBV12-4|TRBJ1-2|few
CASSWTNRRDGDF
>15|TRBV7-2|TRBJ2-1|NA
CASSRSRERDNEQFF
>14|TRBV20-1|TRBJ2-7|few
CSLQGGGPFYEQYF
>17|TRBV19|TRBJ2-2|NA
CASSILGQVVNTGELFF
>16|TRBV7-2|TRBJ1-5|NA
CASSLAGSRNDQPQHF